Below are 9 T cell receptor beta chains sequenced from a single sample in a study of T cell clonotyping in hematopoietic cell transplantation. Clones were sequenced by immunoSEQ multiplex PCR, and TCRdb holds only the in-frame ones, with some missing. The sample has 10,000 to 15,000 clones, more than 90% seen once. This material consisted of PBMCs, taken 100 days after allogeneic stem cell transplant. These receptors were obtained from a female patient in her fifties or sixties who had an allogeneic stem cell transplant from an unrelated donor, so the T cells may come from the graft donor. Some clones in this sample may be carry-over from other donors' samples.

CDR3 DNA sequence: TGCGCCAGCAGCCAAGATCCCGGGAAGACGGAGCAGTACTTC. Protein sequence: CASSQDPGKTEQYF. The chain is built from TRBV4-3 and TRBJ2-5; the D gene is possibly TRBD2 (5 bases). Germline loops: CDR1 LGHNA, CDR2 YSLEER. V lost 0 bases and J 11 bases, leaving 16 bases between the germline ends. CDR3 size: 14 residues.

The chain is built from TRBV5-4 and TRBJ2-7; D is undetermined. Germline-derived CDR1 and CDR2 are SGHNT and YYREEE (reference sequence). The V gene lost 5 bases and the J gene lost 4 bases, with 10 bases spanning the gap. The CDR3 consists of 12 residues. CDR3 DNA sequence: TGTGCCAGCAGTTCAGATCCGTACGAGCAGTACTTC. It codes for CASSSDPYEQYF.

The CDR3 DNA sequence: TGTGCCAGCAGGGTCCTAATGAACACTGAAGCTTTCTTT. This encodes CASRVLMNTEAFF. This sequence joins TRBV28 and TRBJ1-1; no clear D gene. Germline V gene sequence: CDR1 MDHEN, CDR2 SYDVKM. CDR3 length equals 13 residues. With 6 bases removed from V and 0 bases from J, the gap between germline ends came to 8 bases.

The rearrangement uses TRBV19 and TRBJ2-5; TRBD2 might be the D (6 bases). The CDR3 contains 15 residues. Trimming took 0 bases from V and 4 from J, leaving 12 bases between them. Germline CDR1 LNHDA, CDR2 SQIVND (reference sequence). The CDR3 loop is CASSIDRGRRETQYF. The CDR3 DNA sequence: TGTGCCAGTAGTATAGATCGGGGGAGGCGAGAGACCCAGTACTTC.

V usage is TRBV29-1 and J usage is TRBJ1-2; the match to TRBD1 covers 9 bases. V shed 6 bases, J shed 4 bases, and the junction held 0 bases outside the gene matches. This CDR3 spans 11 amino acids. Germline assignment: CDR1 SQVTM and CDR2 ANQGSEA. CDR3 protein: CSVTGGYGYTF. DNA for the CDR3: TGCAGCGTGACAGGGGGCTATGGCTACACCTTC.

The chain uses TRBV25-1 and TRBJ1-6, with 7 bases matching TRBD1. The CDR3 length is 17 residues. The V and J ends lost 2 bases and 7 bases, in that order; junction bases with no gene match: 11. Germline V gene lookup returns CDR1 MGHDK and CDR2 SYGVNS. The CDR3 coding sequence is TGTGCCAGCAGTGAAGCCCTTCTGACACAGGGGAATTCACCCCTCCACTTT. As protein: CASSEALLTQGNSPLHF.

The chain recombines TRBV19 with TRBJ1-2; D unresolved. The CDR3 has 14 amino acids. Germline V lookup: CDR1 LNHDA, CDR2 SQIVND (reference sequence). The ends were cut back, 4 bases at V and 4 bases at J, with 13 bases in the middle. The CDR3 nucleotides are TGTGCCAGTAGTACCTTGGGGTCCCGCTATGGCTACACCTTC. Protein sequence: CASSTLGSRYGYTF.

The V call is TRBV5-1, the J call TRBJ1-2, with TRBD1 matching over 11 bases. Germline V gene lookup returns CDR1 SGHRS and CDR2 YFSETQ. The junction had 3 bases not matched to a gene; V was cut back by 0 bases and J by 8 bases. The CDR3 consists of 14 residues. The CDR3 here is CASSLGGQGDGYTF. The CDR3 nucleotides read TGCGCCAGCAGCTTGGGGGGACAGGGGGACGGCTACACCTTC.

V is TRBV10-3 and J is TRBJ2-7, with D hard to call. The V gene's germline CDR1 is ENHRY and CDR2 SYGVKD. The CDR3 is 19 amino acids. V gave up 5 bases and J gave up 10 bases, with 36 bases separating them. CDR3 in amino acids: CAISYHLIRFDGVWSSQYV. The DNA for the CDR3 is TGTGCCATCAGTTACCACCTTATCAGGTTCGACGGTGTATGGTCCTCTCAGTACGTC.